One sample yielded the 11 T cell receptor beta chains listed below, sequenced in a study of post-analysis software for immune sequencing data. General study findings and limits: When patients were compared with controls, four to six TRBV segments were more frequent, TRBV5-6, TRBV5-1 and TRBV20-1 among them.

cDNA libraries for TCR beta contained unique molecular identifiers. TCRdb reanalysed the PCR reads using MiXCR and keeps one entry per CDR3 protein. The repertoire holds roughly 570,000 distinct CDR3 sequences, with under 40% as singletons. No cognate antigen is known for these TCRs. Sequencing was performed on blood. The source of these receptors is a girl aged 2-17 years with multiple sclerosis.

This clonotype was counted a few times. The chain employs TRBV20-1 and TRBJ2-1, with D unresolved. Trimming took off 3 bases at V and 10 bases at J, with 10 bases between the two ends. The CDR3 totals 11 residues. Germline V gene sequence: CDR1 DFQATT, CDR2 SNEGSKA (reference sequence). For the CDR3, the DNA is TGCAGTGCTAGGATACAATGGGAGCAGTTCTTC. Translating it yields CSARIQWEQFF.

A few counts support this clonotype. The chain is built from TRBV20-1 and TRBJ2-5; 11 nucleotides match TRBD2. Germline V lookup: CDR1 DFQATT, CDR2 SNEGSKA (reference sequence). J was trimmed by 4 bases and V by 4 bases; bases with no gene match: 5. There are 14 residues in the CDR3. The CDR3 reads CSATLAGGPETQYF. The CDR3, as DNA: TGCAGTGCTACCTTAGCGGGGGGGCCAGAGACCCAGTACTTC.

The CDR3 reads CASRSFGPLQETQYF. CDR3 coding DNA: TGTGCCAGCAGATCTTTCGGACCACTCCAAGAGACCCAGTACTTC. This sequence joins TRBV12-3 or TRBV12-4 and TRBJ2-5, with D unclear. Trimming pared 6 bases from V and 1 base from J, leaving 15 bases between. This CDR3 comprises 15 residues.

This clonotype was found a few times. The rearrangement uses TRBV29-1 and TRBJ1-1; perhaps TRBD1 as D (6 bases). CDR1 and CDR2 (germline): SQVTM, ANQGSEA. The V and J ends lost 6 bases and 2 bases respectively, with 19 bases between them. CDR3 length: 15 amino acids. CDR3 nucleotide sequence: TGCAGCGTCTATAAAGCGCAGGGGTTTAACACTGAAGCTTTCTTT. Translating gives CSVYKAQGFNTEAFF.

This sequence joins TRBV20-1 and TRBJ2-5; D gene ambiguous. CDR3 size: 11 residues. V was cut by 6 bases and J by 5 bases, with 10 bases left in between. Germline lookup yields CDR1 DFQATT and CDR2 SNEGSKA (reference sequence). This CDR3 reads CSAESRETQYF. Here the CDR3 DNA reads TGCAGTGCCGAGTCTAGGGAGACCCAGTACTTC.

J is TRBJ2-1 and V is TRBV20-1; D may correspond to TRBD1 or TRBD2 (5 bases each). The germline gives CDR1 DFQATT, CDR2 SNEGSKA (reference sequence). V lost 2 bases and J lost 9, with 8 bases in between. The CDR3 is 11 residues long. The CDR3 loop reads CSARTGTEQFF. For the CDR3, the DNA is TGCAGTGCTAGAACGGGGACTGAGCAGTTCTTC.

The V call is TRBV20-1, the J call TRBJ1-5; no clear D gene. There are 14 residues in the CDR3. Germline V gene lookup returns CDR1 DFQATT and CDR2 SNEGSKA (reference sequence). V gave up 2 bases and J gave up 1 base, with 9 bases separating them. This chain's CDR3 is CSARWRKSNQPQHF. CDR3 coding DNA: TGCAGTGCTAGATGGCGGAAGAGCAATCAGCCCCAGCATTTT.

This clonotype was detected only a few times. The gene calls are TRBV7-2 and TRBJ2-1, with D maybe TRBD2 (7 bases). V dropped 3 bases and J dropped 6 bases, with 15 bases sitting between them. This CDR3 comprises 15 residues. Germline CDR1 is SGHTA and CDR2 is FQGNSA. CDR3 region: CASSFFAGAPNEQFF. For the CDR3, the DNA is TGTGCCAGCAGCTTCTTTGCGGGGGCCCCCAATGAGCAGTTCTTC.

The rearrangement uses TRBV10-3 and TRBJ2-3; 9 nucleotides agree with TRBD2. CDR1 is ENHRY and CDR2 is SYGVKD in the germline V gene. Trimming cost V 8 bases and J 0 bases; bases outside gene matches: 3. This CDR3 region has 14 residues. The chain's CDR3 is CAIEGTSSTDTQYF. The CDR3, as DNA: TGTGCCATCGAAGGGACTAGCAGCACAGATACGCAGTATTTT.

This clonotype was seen a few times. A much larger clone lies one base from this, so it may be a read error. The chain has TRBV7-9 and TRBJ2-3, with D possibly TRBD1 on 5 matching bases. CDR1 is SEHNR and CDR2 is FQNEAQ in the germline V gene (reference sequence). The CDR3 has 14 amino acids. The CDR3 loop is CASSLVDPTGTQYF. For the CDR3, the DNA is TGTGCCAGCAGCTTAGTCGACCCAACAGGTACGCAGTATTTT.

This chain joins TRBV24-1 and TRBJ2-7; D possibly matches TRBD1 or TRBD2 (6 bases each). The germline CDR1 and CDR2 sequences are KGHDR and SFDVKD. The CDR3 runs 13 residues. V gave up 5 bases and J gave up 2 bases, with 9 bases separating them. The CDR3 DNA reads as TGTGCCACCAGTGCGGAGGGGGCCTACGAGCAGTACTTC. Encoded protein: CATSAEGAYEQYF.